Listed below are T cell receptor beta chains from one sample, sequenced in a study of shared clonotypes between healthy human individuals. Clones were read by immunoSEQ multiplex PCR, and TCRdb kept only the in-frame ones, dropping some. Of millions of clones listed, roughly 94% are singletons. Sequencing was done on a sample of naive CD4+ T cells sorted from blood. All receptors come from a man aged 18 to 30 in good health. CDR3s include the opening cysteine and the closing phenylalanine or tryptophan. D genes are given only for firm matches. Size tells how often a clone was seen (once, few, many) or the class of an expanded clone, and some rows leave it out.

TRBJ1-1,TRBV5-6,.,14,.,CASSPAGVNTEAFF,TGTGCCAGCAGCCCCGCAGGCGTGAACACTGAAGCTTTCTTT
TRBJ2-2,TRBV1,.,22,.,CTSSQDGGPGQGKKSDTGELFF,TGCACCAGCAGCCAAGACGGGGGGCCGGGACAGGGCAAAAAGTCCGACACCGGGGAGCTGTTTTTT
TRBJ2-7,TRBV10-3,.,13,.,CAISDSGSYEQYF,TGTGCCATCAGTGATTCTGGGTCCTACGAGCAGTACTTC
TRBJ1-6,TRBV2,.,14,.,CASSESGVNSPLHF,TGTGCCAGCAGTGAGTCCGGGGTAAATTCACCCCTCCACTTT
TRBJ1-2,TRBV2,.,12,.,CASRASTYGYTF,TGTGCCAGCAGGGCCTCCACCTATGGCTACACCTTC
TRBJ1-2,TRBV6-5,.,12,.,CASSPGGPDYTF,TGTGCCAGCAGTCCTGGTGGGCCGGACTACACCTTC
TRBJ2-5,TRBV18,.,15,.,CASSPPSFMGETQYF,TGTGCCAGCTCACCACCCTCCTTCATGGGGGAGACCCAGTACTTC
TRBJ2-3,TRBV5-1,.,15,.,CASRIGQGLTDTQYF,TGCGCCAGCAGGATCGGTCAGGGCCTCACAGATACGCAGTATTTT
TRBJ1-5,TRBV30,.,13,.,CAWSNSGNQPQHF,TGTGCCTGGAGTAACAGTGGGAATCAGCCCCAGCATTTT
TRBJ2-1,TRBV6-1,.,16,TRBD2,CASSGRTSGGYNEQFF,TGTGCCAGCAGTGGGAGGACTAGCGGGGGTTACAATGAGCAGTTCTTC
TRBJ2-1,TRBV4-3,.,15,.,CASSQDPRGVNEQFF,TGCGCCAGCAGCCAAGATCCCAGGGGGGTCAATGAGCAGTTCTTC
TRBJ1-3,TRBV18,.,16,TRBD1,CASSPVTAGGRNTIYF,TGTGCCAGCTCACCAGTTACGGCAGGGGGCAGAAACACCATATATTTT
TRBJ1-5,TRBV18,.,16,.,CASSPRRSDSNQPQHF,TGTGCCAGCTCACCCCGTCGGAGCGATAGCAATCAGCCCCAGCATTTT
TRBJ1-6,TRBV30,.,14,TRBD1,CAWNPGQGNSPLHF,TGTGCCTGGAATCCGGGACAGGGTAATTCACCCCTCCACTTT
TRBJ2-3,TRBV7-9,.,16,.,CASSRGGTLAGDTQYF,TGTGCCAGCAGCCGTGGTGGGACACTAGCCGGAGATACGCAGTATTTT
TRBJ2-2,TRBV7-9,.,12,.,CAGGKNTGELFF,TGTGCAGGAGGGAAGAACACCGGGGAGCTGTTTTTT
TRBJ2-1,TRBV5-6,.,13,.,CASRGTGYNEQFF,TGTGCCAGCAGGGGGACGGGGTACAATGAGCAGTTCTTC
TRBJ1-2,TRBV6-1,.,12,.,CASSEVSSGYTF,TGTGCCAGCAGTGAGGTATCTTCTGGCTACACCTTC
TRBJ2-2,TRBV2,once,11,.,CASSEFGSLFF,TGTGCCAGCAGTGAGTTTGGGTCCCTGTTTTTT
TRBJ1-1,TRBV7-9,.,14,.,CASSLNREVAEAFF,TGTGCCAGCAGCCTGAACAGGGAAGTGGCTGAAGCTTTCTTT
TRBJ1-6,TRBV7-2,.,18,.,CASSLDTTGKSYNSPLHF,TGTGCCAGCAGCTTAGACACTACAGGAAAATCCTATAATTCACCCCTCCACTTT
TRBJ1-2,TRBV7-9,many,15,TRBD1,CASSASRTGSVGYTF,TGTGCCAGCAGCGCCTCCCGGACAGGGAGCGTCGGCTACACCTTC
TRBJ1-1,TRBV10-3,.,13,.,CAITPGENTEAFF,TGTGCCATTACTCCGGGGGAGAACACTGAAGCTTTCTTT
TRBJ1-6,TRBV28,.,13,TRBD1,CATWDRGNSPLHF,TGTGCCACCTGGGACAGGGGTAATTCACCCCTCCACTTT